The T cell receptor (beta chain) described here comes from a study of blood T cell repertoires in COVID-19. This table comes from immunoSEQ multiplex PCR, and its TCRdb copy is limited to in-frame clones, with some not included. The data contain roughly 220,000 clones, 75% to 85% of them singletons. This clone was picked up a small number of times. CDR1 and CDR2 from the germline V gene are SGHRS and YFSETQ. Trimming removed 0 bases at V and 4 bases at J, with 8 bases between. The CDR3 extends over 14 amino acids. The chain recombines TRBV5-1 with TRBJ2-1, with D tentatively TRBD1 (6 bases). Source material: PBMCs or T cells enriched from blood (not recorded which). This clonotype originated in a man aged 30-40 years with acute COVID-19. The CDR3, as DNA: TGCGCCAGCAGCTTGGGACAGGAGTACAATGAGCAGTTCTTC. Its translation: CASSLGQEYNEQFF.